This entry describes one T cell receptor beta chain. Antigen specificity is unknown. Uncontrolled infections, other autoimmune diseases, pregnancy or lactation barred patients from enrollment. This sample was taken from a study of Graves' ophthalmopathy and Graves' hyperthyroidism. Overall study results and limits: The blood repertoire also included most expanded thyroid clonotypes above 0.001 frequency. Discriminating ophthalmopathy from stable hyperthyroidism, a 13-signature model attained a sensitivity of around 87% and a specificity of around 77%.

Investigators amplified TCR beta CDR3 regions from RNA transcripts. HTBI-primed first-round RT-PCR preceded second-round multiplex PCR. TCRdb analysed the multiplex PCR reads with MiXCR anew, one entry per CDR3 protein. This table holds 650,000 to 800,000 distinct CDR3 sequences, over 40% found once. Per germline, CDR1 MGHRA and CDR2 YSYEKL. The CDR3 contains 15 residues. Deletions cut 0 bases from V and 5 bases from J, with 13 bases between. This sequence originates from an adult man with Graves' ophthalmopathy. The chain is built from TRBV4-1 and TRBJ1-1, with D unclear. The sequenced material came from peripheral blood. The CDR3, as DNA: TGCGCCAGCAGCCAAGATTCCCTAGACGGGACTGAAGCTTTCTTT. It specifies CASSQDSLDGTEAFF.